This TCR beta chain is from a study of blood T cell repertoires in COVID-19. Study in general: Material from acute and convalescent COVID-19 was sourced from the United States, Italy and Spain. T cells, B-cell-depleted T cells, or PBMCs provided the cDNA or gDNA that served as material.

As processed by the authors: Nucleated cell counts were estimated from reference gene primer amplification. Profiling relied on immunoSEQ multiplex PCR, and the TCRdb table lists in-frame clones only, not all of them. V and J calls and clone size follow that table, whereas D and trimming were derived from the DNA. The sample gives more than 150,000 clones, 80% of which show up once; under 0.75% is in the top ten. The CDR3 extends over 15 amino acids. In germline, CDR1 is SGHTA, CDR2 FQGNSA. With V trimmed by 3 bases and J by 8 bases, 12 bases remained unmatched. This rearrangement joins TRBV7-2 to TRBJ1-2; 7 bases are shared with TRBD1. This receptor was taken from a man between 60 and 70 years old with acute or convalescent COVID-19. The sample consisted of peripheral blood. The CDR3 is CASSFPVRGQTGYTF. The CDR3 DNA reads as TGTGCCAGCAGCTTTCCTGTAAGGGGACAGACCGGCTACACCTTC.